The rows below give T cell receptor beta chains drawn from one sample of a study of cytomegalovirus exposure and HLA in healthy donors. Clones were read by immunoSEQ multiplex PCR, and TCRdb kept only the in-frame ones, dropping some. Of approximately 94,000 clones listed, 76% are singletons. The sample taken for sequencing was PBMCs. All receptors come from a man between 25 and 39 years old in good health and CMV-seropositive. The CDR3 runs from the conserved cysteine through the conserved F or W. D genes are given only for firm matches. Size is stated for part of the rows, as once, few or many counts, or as a class when the clone is expanded.

v_gene,abundance,j_gene,d_gene,CDR3nt,CDR3aa
TRBV6-6,NA,TRBJ2-1,NA,TGTGCCAGCAGTTCAAAATCCTACAATGAGCAGTTCTTC,CASSSKSYNEQFF
TRBV4-1,few,TRBJ2-2,NA,TGCGCCAGCAGCCAGTGGAGGGGAGACACCGGGGAGCTGTTTTTT,CASSQWRGDTGELFF
TRBV9,once,TRBJ2-7,TRBD2,TGTGCCAGCAGCGTAGCTACTAGCGCCTACGAGCAGTACTTC,CASSVATSAYEQYF
TRBV5-1,NA,TRBJ1-1,TRBD1,TGCGCCAGCAGCTTGATCGGACAGGGGATGAACACTGAAGCTTTCTTT,CASSLIGQGMNTEAFF
TRBV14,NA,TRBJ2-1,TRBD1,TGTGCCAGCAGCCAAACAGGGGGCACCTACAATGAGCAGTTCTTC,CASSQTGGTYNEQFF
TRBV19,NA,TRBJ1-2,NA,TGTGCCAGTAGTTGGGGGGGGCGCAGCTATGGCTACACCTTC,CASSWGGRSYGYTF
TRBV7-9,NA,TRBJ2-5,NA,TGTGCCAGCAGCCAGAAAGAGACCCAGTACTTC,CASSQKETQYF
TRBV19,NA,TRBJ2-1,NA,TGTGCCAGTAGTATTAGCGGAGGAGCCTACAATGAGCAGTTCTTC,CASSISGGAYNEQFF
TRBV7-9,NA,TRBJ2-7,NA,TGTGCCAGCAGCAGTTCAGGGGGGATATCCTCCTACGAGCAGTACTTC,CASSSSGGISSYEQYF
TRBV28,NA,TRBJ1-5,NA,TGTGCCAGCGGAGAGGGAAATCAGCCCCAGCATTTT,CASGEGNQPQHF
TRBV5-1,few,TRBJ2-1,TRBD2,TGCGCCAGCAGCTTGTACGGGGGGGAGGGTAATGAGCAGTTCTTC,CASSLYGGEGNEQFF
TRBV2,NA,TRBJ1-5,NA,TGTGCCAGCAGTGGTCGCGGGGGCTCGTCTAATCAGCCCCAGCATTTT,CASSGRGGSSNQPQHF
TRBV28,NA,TRBJ2-5,NA,TGTGCCAGCAGTCTGACAGATCGAAGGGGAGAGACCCAGTACTTC,CASSLTDRRGETQYF
TRBV19,NA,TRBJ2-7,TRBD2,TGTGCCAGTAAGAGGACTAGCGCTACCTACGAGCAGTACTTC,CASKRTSATYEQYF
TRBV30,NA,TRBJ2-7,TRBD2,TGTGCCTGGAGTATGACTAGCGATTCCTACGAGCAGTACTTC,CAWSMTSDSYEQYF
TRBV6-1,NA,TRBJ1-1,TRBD1,TGTGCCAGCAGTGATACAGGGGCTACCCGGGGAACTTTCTTT,CASSDTGATRGTFF
TRBV27,once,TRBJ2-1,NA,TGTGCCAGCAGTCCCGGAGGTGCCGTAAATGAGCAGTTCTTC,CASSPGGAVNEQFF
TRBV6-5,NA,TRBJ2-5,NA,TGTGCCAGCAGTCCGAACAGGAAAGAGACCCAGTACTTC,CASSPNRKETQYF
TRBV23-1,NA,TRBJ2-6,TRBD2,TGCGCCAGCATCGCGACGGGGGGTAGCTCTGGGGCCAACGTCCTGACTTTC,CASIATGGSSGANVLTF
TRBV18,NA,TRBJ2-6,TRBD1,TGTGCCAGCTCACGACAGGGGGCGGCCGGGGCCAACGTCCTGACTTTC,CASSRQGAAGANVLTF
TRBV21-1,NA,TRBJ1-2,NA,TGTGCCAGCAGTAGTGGCTACACCTTC,CASSSGYTF
TRBV7-8,NA,TRBJ1-2,TRBD1,TGTGCCAGCAGCTTGCGGGACAGAGCTCACTATGGCTACACCTTC,CASSLRDRAHYGYTF
TRBV28,NA,TRBJ1-4,NA,TGTGCCAGCAGGGCAAATGAAAAACTGTTTTTT,CASRANEKLFF
TRBV6-6,NA,TRBJ2-7,NA,TGTGCCAGCAGCCCCGAGGACAGCAACTACGAGCAGTACTTC,CASSPEDSNYEQYF
TRBV25-1,once,TRBJ2-3,NA,TGTGCCAGCAGTGATGAGGTAACAGATACGCAGTATTTT,CASSDEVTDTQYF
TRBV20-1,NA,TRBJ2-1,NA,TGCAGTTCCTATACGAACAATGAGCAGTTCTTC,CSSYTNNEQFF
TRBV4-1,NA,TRBJ1-5,NA,TGCGCCAGCAGCCAAGTGACAGGAGTTAGCAATCAGCCCCAGCATTTT,CASSQVTGVSNQPQHF
TRBV5-1,once,TRBJ2-1,TRBD1,TGCGCCAGCAGCTTGGGAGGGACAGGGAGACTTAGCTCCTACAATGAGCAGTTCTTC,CASSLGGTGRLSSYNEQFF
TRBV6-6,NA,TRBJ2-1,TRBD2,TGTGCCAGCAATAGAGGGCTAGCGGGCCCCTACAATGAGCAGTTCTTC,CASNRGLAGPYNEQFF
TRBV10-3,NA,TRBJ2-6,NA,TGTGCCATCAGGGGGCCCGGGGCCAACGTCCTGACTTTC,CAIRGPGANVLTF
TRBV30,NA,TRBJ1-1,TRBD1,TGTGCCTGGAGTGTAAACAGGGGCCTCATGAACACTGAAGCTTTCTTT,CAWSVNRGLMNTEAFF
TRBV7-6,NA,TRBJ2-3,NA,TGTGCCAGCAGCTTAGCCGTGGCTAGCAGGGGAGATACGCAGTATTTT,CASSLAVASRGDTQYF
TRBV7-3,NA,TRBJ1-1,NA,TGTGCCAGCAGCCTCCCAGGAAAGAACACTGAAGCTTTCTTT,CASSLPGKNTEAFF
TRBV2,NA,TRBJ2-3,NA,TGTGCCAGCAGTGGTAAGAGGAGACAGGAGGCCACAGATACGCAGTATTTT,CASSGKRRQEATDTQYF
TRBV14,NA,TRBJ2-1,TRBD2,TGTGCCAGCAGCCAAGGGAGGAGGGGACTAGCTAGGAATGAGCAGTTCTTC,CASSQGRRGLARNEQFF
TRBV5-4,NA,TRBJ2-7,NA,TGTGCCAGCAGCTTGGTCGGTTTCGAGCAGTACTTC,CASSLVGFEQYF
TRBV5-1,NA,TRBJ2-1,NA,TGCGCCAGCAGCCCATACAGGGATGGGAATGAGCAGTTCTTC,CASSPYRDGNEQFF
TRBV19,NA,TRBJ2-1,TRBD2,TGTGCCAGCCAGGGCAGAGCGGGGGGCCTAAGCAATGAGCAGTTCTTC,CASQGRAGGLSNEQFF
TRBV6-1,NA,TRBJ1-2,TRBD1,TGTGCCAGCAGTGAGCGGATAACAGGGGCCTATGGCTACACCTTC,CASSERITGAYGYTF
TRBV9,NA,TRBJ1-2,NA,TGTGCCAGCAGCGGGTGGGGGGGTAGGAGAGACTATGGCTACACCTTC,CASSGWGGRRDYGYTF
TRBV4-1,NA,TRBJ1-3,TRBD1,TGCGCCAGCAGGGGCTGGGACAGATATTACTCTGGAAACACCATATATTTT,CASRGWDRYYSGNTIYF
TRBV19,NA,TRBJ1-2,NA,TGTGCCAGTAGTATTATGACAAATCTTTTCTATGGCTACACCTTC,CASSIMTNLFYGYTF
TRBV28,once,TRBJ1-3,TRBD1,TGTGCCAGCAGTTTTTCGCCGGGACAGGGATCATGGGACGGAAACACCATATATTTT,CASSFSPGQGSWDGNTIYF
TRBV7-2,NA,TRBJ2-7,NA,TGTGCCAGCAGCGGAGGGATCTACGAGCAGTACTTC,CASSGGIYEQYF
TRBV27,NA,TRBJ2-7,NA,TGTGCCAGCAGTCGGGGCTCCTACGAGCAGTACTTC,CASSRGSYEQYF
TRBV7-2,NA,TRBJ1-1,TRBD1,TGTGCCAGCAGCATATCCGGGACAGGGCCCACTGAAGCTTTCTTT,CASSISGTGPTEAFF
TRBV2,NA,TRBJ2-1,TRBD1,TGTGCCAGCAGGGGGACAGGGATGAGGTTGGAGTTCTTC,CASRGTGMRLEFF
TRBV6-6,few,TRBJ1-2,TRBD1,TGTGCCAGCAGCCAGGACAGGGGGAATGGCTACACCTTC,CASSQDRGNGYTF
TRBV12-5,NA,TRBJ1-6,NA,TGTGCTAGTGGCCCCGACGGGGGTAATTCACCCCTCCACTTT,CASGPDGGNSPLHF
TRBV7-2,NA,TRBJ1-2,NA,TGTGCCAGCAGCTTAGACAGGGTTTTCGGCTACACCTTC,CASSLDRVFGYTF